This TCR beta chain emerged from a study of T cell changes during pregnancy in multiple sclerosis. TCRdb's table, derived via immunoSEQ multiplex PCR, lists solely in-frame clones and lacks some. Seen here are about 59,000 clones, over 85% observed once, and the top ten hold roughly 0.35%. Germline assignment: CDR1 SGHTA and CDR2 FQGNSA. The CDR3 is made up of 17 amino acids. V trimming: 1 base; J trimming: 4 bases; junction bases outside the gene matches: 7. The receptor comes from a female donor with multiple sclerosis, enrolled in a pregnancy study. Sample: CD4+ T cells from peripheral blood mononuclear cells, taken before pregnancy. This chain joins TRBV7-2 and TRBJ2-1; 10 positions agree with TRBD2. Here the CDR3 DNA reads TGTGCCAGCAGCTTAGGTGGAGCGGGAGGGAGATACAATGAGCAGTTCTTC. Translated, it gives CASSLGGAGGRYNEQFF.